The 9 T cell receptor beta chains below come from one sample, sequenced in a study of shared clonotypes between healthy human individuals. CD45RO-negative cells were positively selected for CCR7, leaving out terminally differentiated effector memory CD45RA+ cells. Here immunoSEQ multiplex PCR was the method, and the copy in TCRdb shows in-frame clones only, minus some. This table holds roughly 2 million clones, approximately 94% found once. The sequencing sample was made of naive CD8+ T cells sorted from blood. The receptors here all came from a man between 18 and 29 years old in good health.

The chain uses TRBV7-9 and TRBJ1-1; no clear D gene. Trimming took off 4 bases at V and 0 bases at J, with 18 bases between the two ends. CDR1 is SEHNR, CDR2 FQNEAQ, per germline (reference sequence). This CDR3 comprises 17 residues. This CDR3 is CASSSFWLRNMNTEAFF. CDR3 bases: TGTGCCAGCAGCTCTTTTTGGTTGAGGAACATGAACACTGAAGCTTTCTTT.

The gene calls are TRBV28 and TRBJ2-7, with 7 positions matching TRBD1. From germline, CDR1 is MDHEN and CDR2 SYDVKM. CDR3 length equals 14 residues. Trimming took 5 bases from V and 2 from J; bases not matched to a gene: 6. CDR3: CASSATGTTYEQYF. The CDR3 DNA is TGTGCCAGCAGTGCGACAGGGACCACCTACGAGCAGTACTTC.

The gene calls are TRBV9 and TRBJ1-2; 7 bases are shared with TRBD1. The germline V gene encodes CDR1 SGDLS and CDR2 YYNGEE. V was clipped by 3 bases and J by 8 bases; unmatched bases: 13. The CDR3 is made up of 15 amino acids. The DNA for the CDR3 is TGTGCCAGCAGCGCTTCAGGGGGTGAGGCAGCCGGCTACACCTTC. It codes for CASSASGGEAAGYTF.

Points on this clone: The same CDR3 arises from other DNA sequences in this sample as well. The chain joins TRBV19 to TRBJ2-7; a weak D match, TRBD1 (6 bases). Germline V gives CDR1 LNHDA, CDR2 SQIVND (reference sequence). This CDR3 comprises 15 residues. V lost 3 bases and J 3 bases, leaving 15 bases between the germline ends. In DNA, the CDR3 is TGTGCCAGTAGTATTCTGCCAGGGGAGAGCTACGAGCAGTACTTC. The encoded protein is CASSILPGESYEQYF.

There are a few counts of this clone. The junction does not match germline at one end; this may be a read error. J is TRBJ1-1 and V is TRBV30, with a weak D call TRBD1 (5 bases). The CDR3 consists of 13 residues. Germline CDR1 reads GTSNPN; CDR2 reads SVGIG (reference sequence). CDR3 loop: CAWSVEVGDQVLF. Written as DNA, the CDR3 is TGTGCCTGGAGTGTAGAAGTGGGGGACCAAGTTCTTTTT.

In nucleotides, the CDR3 is TGTGCCAGCAGTTCGCCTAGCGGGGACACAGATACGCAGTATTTT. It translates to CASSSPSGDTDTQYF. This chain uses TRBV5-6 with TRBJ2-3; 9 positions match TRBD2. CDR3 size: 15 residues. The ends lost 5 bases at V and 2 bases at J; junction bases unmatched: 6. Germline CDR1 and CDR2: SGHDT and YYEEEE.

Here the CDR3 reads CASSLDSQGGYGYTF. As DNA, the CDR3 is TGTGCCAGCAGCTTAGATTCACAGGGAGGATATGGCTACACCTTC. V gene TRBV7-9 combines with J gene TRBJ1-2; D is possibly TRBD1 (6 bases). Germline V gene lookup returns CDR1 SEHNR and CDR2 FQNEAQ (reference sequence). This CDR3 is built from 15 residues. Deletions cut 1 base from V and 5 bases from J, with 14 bases between.

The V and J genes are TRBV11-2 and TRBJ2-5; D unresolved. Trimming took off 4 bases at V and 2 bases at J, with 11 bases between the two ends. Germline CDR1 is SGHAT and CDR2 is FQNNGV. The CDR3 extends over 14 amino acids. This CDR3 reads CASSSESSQETQYF. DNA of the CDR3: TGTGCCAGCAGCTCAGAGTCGTCACAAGAGACCCAGTACTTC.

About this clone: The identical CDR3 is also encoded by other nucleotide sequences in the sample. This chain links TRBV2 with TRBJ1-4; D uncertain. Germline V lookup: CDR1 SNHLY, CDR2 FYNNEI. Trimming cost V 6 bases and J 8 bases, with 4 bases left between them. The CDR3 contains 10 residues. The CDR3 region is CASRREKLFF. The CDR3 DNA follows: TGTGCCAGCAGAAGAGAAAAACTGTTTTTT.